This T cell receptor (beta chain) stems from a study of T cell repertoires in cytomegalovirus infection. This clonotype was seen a single time. The antigen is undetermined. Whole-study findings and limits: It was HLA-C-restricted CMV-specific TCR beta clonotypes that dominated the response ex vivo. The cumulative frequency of public TCR beta families identified carriers of CMV plus the relevant HLA.

TCRdb reanalysed the reads using MiXCR and keeps one entry per CDR3 protein. The data hold some 680,000 distinct CDR3 sequences, with approximately 34% observed a single time. This TCR came from a human donor in good health (CMV status not recorded). Some clones in this sample may be carry-over from other donors' samples. Sequenced sample: PBMCs.

Written as DNA, the CDR3 is TGTGCCAGCAGCTTACCCCGGACATCAGATACGCAGTATTTT. Its translation is CASSLPRTSDTQYF. V and J are TRBV7-8 and TRBJ2-3; tentative D call: TRBD1 (5 bases). The CDR3 is made up of 14 amino acids. Germline lookup yields CDR1 SGHVS and CDR2 FQNEAQ. The germline V and J ends were trimmed by 2 bases and 4 bases, with 10 bases remaining between them.